These 17 T cell receptor beta chains came from one sample sequenced in a study of cytomegalovirus exposure and HLA in healthy donors. PCR involved 60 Vbeta and 13 Jbeta primers. The table came from immunoSEQ multiplex PCR; TCRdb's copy has only in-frame clones and leaves some out. The sample carries 150,000 to 200,000 clones, about four fifths recorded once. Sequences were obtained from PBMCs. These receptors all come from a young woman in good health and CMV-seronegative.

This clone was recorded only once. This chain connects TRBV19 to TRBJ2-2; no definite D call. V shed 8 bases and J shed 1 base, with 14 bases lying between them. This CDR3 is 15 amino acids long. The germline V gene has CDR1 LNHDA and CDR2 SQIVND (reference sequence). This CDR3 reads CASFSRRKNTGELFF. The CDR3 bases are TGTGCCAGTTTCTCCCGGCGGAAGAACACCGGGGAGCTGTTTTTT.

V usage is TRBV10-3 and J usage is TRBJ2-2, with 10 bases fitting TRBD1. The CDR3 sequence is 15 residues long. V dropped 6 bases and J dropped 4; count of bases not matched to a gene: 5. Germline CDR1 ENHRY, CDR2 SYGVKD. CDR3 sequence (DNA): TGTGCCATCAGCCAAGGACAGGGGGTCACCGGGGAGCTGTTTTTT. This gives the protein CAISQGQGVTGELFF.

V and J are TRBV5-6 and TRBJ1-2; D unresolved. The CDR3 spans 14 residues. Germline V gives CDR1 SGHDT, CDR2 YYEEEE. V was trimmed by 5 bases and J by 5 bases, leaving 16 bases between them. CDR3 sequence reads: CASRYTQTSYGYTF. CDR3 nucleotide sequence: TGTGCCAGCAGGTATACGCAGACAAGTTATGGCTACACCTTC.

The chain recombines TRBV7-9 with TRBJ1-4; D is unclear. In germline, CDR1 is SEHNR, CDR2 FQNEAQ (reference sequence). The CDR3 loop spans 15 amino acids. V gave up 0 bases and J gave up 8 bases, with 13 bases separating them. The CDR3 region is CASSLAGPTGEKLFF. In DNA, the CDR3 is TGTGCCAGCAGCTTAGCTGGACCGACGGGAGAAAAACTGTTTTTT.

V and J are TRBV4-1 and TRBJ2-7; 11 bases line up with TRBD2. V gave up 1 base and J gave up 5 bases; unmatched junction bases: 1. This CDR3 contains 14 residues. Germline assignment: CDR1 MGHRA and CDR2 YSYEKL. Here the CDR3 DNA reads TGCGCCAGCAGCCAAGTTAGCGGGAGGGACGAGCAGTACTTC. Its translation: CASSQVSGRDEQYF.

This rearrangement joins TRBV27 to TRBJ2-5, with 10 nucleotides matching TRBD2. With 5 bases clipped from V and 5 bases from J, the junction kept 11 bases outside the gene matches. CDR3 length: 16 amino acids. The germline V gene has CDR1 MNHEY and CDR2 SMNVEV (reference sequence). The CDR3 is CASSTGLAVTQETQYF. The CDR3 DNA reads as TGTGCCAGCAGTACAGGACTAGCGGTGACCCAGGAGACCCAGTACTTC.

Regarding this clone: A junction boundary mismatches the germline segment, possibly from a read error. The V call is TRBV7-9, the J call TRBJ1-1; the D gene is possibly TRBD1 (6 bases). The CDR3 totals 13 residues. Germline CDR1 reads SEHNR; CDR2 reads FQNEAQ (reference sequence). This chain's CDR3 is CSSSPDRFAEAFF. The CDR3, as DNA: TGTTCCAGCAGCCCAGACAGGTTTGCTGAAGCTTTCTTT.

The rearrangement joins TRBV28 to TRBJ2-2, with D possibly TRBD1 on 5 matching bases. Germline CDR1 and CDR2: MDHEN and SYDVKM. Between the trimmed V and J ends, which lost 3 bases and 9 bases, there was a span of 14 bases. CDR3 length: 14 residues. CDR3 residues: CASSFRAPRRELFF. For the CDR3, the DNA is TGTGCCAGCAGTTTCAGGGCCCCCAGGAGGGAGCTGTTTTTT.

V gene TRBV6-5 combines with J gene TRBJ2-7, with a tentative D call TRBD1 (6 bases). Germline lookup yields CDR1 MNHEY and CDR2 SVGAGI. V lost 5 bases, J lost 1 base, and 6 bases lay in between. This CDR3 is built from 12 residues. CDR3 DNA sequence: TGTGCCAGCAGTGGACAGTCCTACGAGCAGTACTTC. It codes for CASSGQSYEQYF.

The genes are TRBV7-9 and TRBJ1-2, with 8 positions matching TRBD1. CDR3 length: 12 amino acids. The germline V gene has CDR1 SEHNR and CDR2 FQNEAQ (reference sequence). J gave up 5 bases and V 8 bases, and 4 bases lay outside the gene matches. The CDR3 loop is CASLDRAYGYTF. DNA for the CDR3: TGTGCCAGCTTGGACAGGGCTTATGGCTACACCTTC.

The chain carries TRBV28 and TRBJ2-4; D not resolved. CDR1 and CDR2 from the germline V gene are MDHEN and SYDVKM. CDR3 length: 16 amino acids. V was trimmed by 1 base and J by 5 bases, leaving 15 bases between them. CDR3 in DNA: TGTGCCAGCAGTTTATCCCCCCAGGCCTCCGAAAACATTCAGTACTTC. Translated: CASSLSPQASENIQYF.

The chain couples TRBV5-1 to TRBJ1-1, with TRBD1 matching over 7 bases. Trimming at V came to 7 bases and at J to 5 bases, leaving 5 bases not matched to a gene. The CDR3 has 12 residues. Germline CDR1 is SGHRS and CDR2 is YFSETQ. DNA of the CDR3: TGCGCCAGCGGGACAGACCCGACTGAAGCTTTCTTT. Encoded protein: CASGTDPTEAFF.

The rearrangement links TRBV6-4 to TRBJ2-1; D uncertain. The ends were cut back, 2 bases at V and 8 bases at J, with 13 bases in the middle. Germline V gene sequence: CDR1 MRHNA, CDR2 SNTAGT. The CDR3 length is 14 residues. The CDR3 DNA is TGTGCCAGCAGTGACAATCGTTTGAGCTATGAGCAGTTCTTC. Translation gives CASSDNRLSYEQFF.

This chain links TRBV21-1 with TRBJ2-3; the D call TRBD2 from the table was never checked on the DNA. TRBV21-1 represents a pseudogene. The CDR3 runs to 15 residues. CDR3 in DNA: TGTGCCAGCAGCACGAGCGGGGTATACACAGATACGCAGTATTTT. Translation: CASSTSGVYTDTQYF.

This rearrangement joins TRBV7-9 to TRBJ2-5, with 7 bases fitting TRBD1. V trimming: 8 bases; J trimming: 1 base; junction bases outside the gene matches: 13. This CDR3 comprises 16 residues. The germline CDR1 and CDR2 sequences are SEHNR and FQNEAQ (reference sequence). Written as DNA, the CDR3 is TGTGCCAGCCCCCTCCGAGGGGGCCCAGTCCAAGAGACCCAGTACTTC. As protein: CASPLRGGPVQETQYF.

In the case of this clone: Other nucleotide sequences in the sample specify the same CDR3. As DNA, the CDR3 is TGTGCCAGCAGCGAAGCGGGAGCGGGAGATACGCAGTATTTT. Encoded protein: CASSEAGAGDTQYF. This sequence joins TRBV9 and TRBJ2-3, with 8 positions matching TRBD2. The V segment lost 3 bases and the J segment 5 bases; nucleotides outside the gene matches: 5. CDR3 length: 14 amino acids. In germline, CDR1 is SGDLS, CDR2 YYNGEE.

The CDR3: CASSQDVGGETQYF. For the CDR3, the DNA is TGTGCCAGCAGCCAAGATGTTGGCGGAGAGACCCAGTACTTC. The chain carries TRBV4-2 and TRBJ2-5, with D uncertain. V was cut by 0 bases and J by 4 bases, with 9 bases left in between. The CDR3 has 14 amino acids. The germline gives CDR1 LGHNA, CDR2 YNFKEQ.